This T cell receptor (beta chain) was sequenced for a study of blood T cell repertoires in COVID-19. Study as a whole: T cells, B-cell-depleted T cells, or PBMCs supplied cDNA or gDNA.

Germline CDR1 is SGHRS and CDR2 is YFSETQ. The V end was cut by 4 bases, the J end by 3 bases, with 7 bases between. This CDR3 region has 12 residues. Sequencing was performed with immunoSEQ multiplex PCR; in TCRdb, only in-frame clones are kept and a portion is missing. The sample includes around 25,000 clones, about 88% of them seen just once. The sample comprised peripheral blood. The chain combines TRBV5-1 with TRBJ1-1, with a possible D match to TRBD1 (6 bases). This clonotype originated in a woman in her forties or fifties with active COVID-19. The CDR3 loop reads CASSPGDTEAFF. In DNA form, the CDR3 reads TGCGCCAGCAGCCCAGGGGACACTGAAGCTTTCTTT.